The present T cell receptor (beta chain) was sequenced within a study of cytomegalovirus exposure and HLA in healthy donors. Study-wide context: Caucasian-associated ancestry cluster membership applied to about four fifths of approximately 400 genotyped donors.

Findings and caveats of the study: Rarity characterized most TCR sequences, yet some public TCRs appeared in many donors. Presence/absence analyses rested on an assumption that sequencing depth was roughly uniform across donors. HLA-A and HLA-B allele assignments for most subjects were reportedly predicted accurately using TCR beta sequences.

Vbeta (60) and Jbeta (13) primers were used in the PCR. Libraries were prepared by immunoSEQ multiplex PCR; TCRdb keeps only in-frame clonotypes and omits some of them. The data hold tens of thousands of clones, with about 66% observed a single time. Points on this clone: No antigen is known for it.

The V gene's germline CDR1 is SGDLS and CDR2 YYNGEE. V was cut by 3 bases and J by 10 bases, with 22 bases left in between. The CDR3 contains 15 residues. The chain employs TRBV9 and TRBJ1-1, with D possibly being TRBD1 (5 bases). The clonotype was recovered from a man aged 50-60 years in good health and CMV-seropositive. The sample taken for sequencing was PBMCs. The chain's CDR3 is CASSDARTGGKGAFF. CDR3 in DNA: TGTGCCAGCAGCGACGCCCGTACGGGGGGGAAGGGAGCTTTCTTT.